The 9 T cell receptor beta chains listed next were all sequenced from one sample in a study of post-analysis software for immune sequencing data. Study results and caveats: Five TRBV segments, TRBV5-6, TRBV5-1 and TRBV20-1 among them, were found more frequent in patients than controls.

TCR beta libraries were prepared from cDNA with unique molecular identifiers. TCRdb redid the calling of the PCR reads with MiXCR, one entry per CDR3 protein. This sample has about 430,000 distinct CDR3 sequences; 30% to 45% occur once, and the top ten carry approximately 7.7%. These receptors have no known antigen. Sequenced input: blood. These TCRs come from a girl aged 2-15 years with multiple sclerosis.

This chain links TRBV7-2 with TRBJ2-3, with D tentatively TRBD2 (6 bases). Trimming shortened V by 1 base and J by 3 bases, and 14 bases separated the two germline ends. Germline CDR1 SGHTA, CDR2 FQGNSA. This CDR3 is built from 16 residues. The CDR3 spells CASSLDLARGTDTQYF. CDR3 bases: TGTGCCAGCAGCTTAGACCTAGCGAGAGGGACAGATACGCAGTATTTT.

The rearrangement joins TRBV15 to TRBJ2-5, with 10 bases aligning to TRBD2. Germline V gives CDR1 LNHNV, CDR2 YYDKDF (reference sequence). The length of the CDR3 is 17 residues. Losses at the gene ends were 1 base for V and 2 bases for J; bases not matched to a gene: 7. CDR3 loop: CATSRVLAGVVQETQYF. Here the CDR3 DNA reads TGTGCCACCAGCAGAGTCCTAGCGGGAGTGGTTCAAGAGACCCAGTACTTC.

This clonotype has just one count. The chain joins TRBV7-9 to TRBJ2-4, with 7 nucleotides matching TRBD2. The CDR3 length is 17 residues. Germline V lookup: CDR1 SEHNR, CDR2 FQNEAQ (reference sequence). Trimming cost V 5 bases and J 2 bases; bases outside gene matches: 12. CDR3 protein: CASSLGWQGGPKNIQYF. The CDR3 bases are TGTGCCAGCAGCCTAGGTTGGCAGGGAGGGCCCAAAAACATTCAGTACTTC.

This chain links TRBV12-3 or TRBV12-4 with TRBJ1-1; perhaps TRBD1 as D (6 bases). This CDR3 has 13 amino acids. With 6 bases removed from V and 4 bases from J, the gap between germline ends came to 12 bases. CDR3 protein: CASRATGSTEAFF. CDR3 in DNA: TGTGCCAGCAGGGCTACAGGGAGCACTGAAGCTTTCTTT.

The chain has TRBV20-1 and TRBJ1-2; the D is unclear. The CDR3 totals 10 residues. Germline CDR1 and CDR2: DFQATT and SNEGSKA (reference sequence). CDR3 coding DNA: TGCGGGCTGATGGACTATGGCTACACCTTC. Translating gives CGLMDYGYTF.

Concerning this clonotype: The junction differs from germline at one of its ends, possibly a read error. The chain is built from TRBV10-3 and TRBJ2-3; D is possibly TRBD1 (6 bases). The CDR3 runs to 14 residues. CDR1 and CDR2 (germline): ENHRY, SYGVKD. For the CDR3, the DNA is TGTGTCATCAAGTCAGGGGCCAGCACAGATACGCAGTATTTT. Residues: CVIKSGASTDTQYF.

This clonotype has a handful of counts. This chain connects TRBV29-1 to TRBJ2-5; D not certain. V was shortened by 4 bases and J by 5 bases, with 20 bases between the two germline ends. The CDR3 is made up of 15 amino acids. The germline V gene encodes CDR1 SQVTM and CDR2 ANQGSEA. CDR3 in amino acids: CSVVPPDPSLETQYF. The CDR3 bases are TGCAGCGTTGTACCTCCGGACCCCTCGTTGGAGACCCAGTACTTC.

The J gene is TRBJ2-3, the V gene TRBV12-3 or TRBV12-4; D gene uncertain. This CDR3 region has 16 residues. V gave up 5 bases and J gave up 4 bases, with 19 bases separating them. The CDR3 region has the DNA TGTGCCAGCAGTCATGAGTCCCTTATAGCAGCAGATACGCAGTATTTT. Protein: CASSHESLIAADTQYF.

This clonotype has a handful of counts. The chain couples TRBV29-1 to TRBJ2-5; 7 nucleotides agree with TRBD1. V dropped 5 bases and J dropped 3; count of bases not matched to a gene: 27. The CDR3 totals 20 residues. Germline V lookup: CDR1 SQVTM, CDR2 ANQGSEA. The CDR3 spells CSVSDRVLFAYPKRKETQYF. CDR3 sequence (DNA): TGCAGCGTTTCAGACAGGGTTCTTTTCGCCTATCCGAAGCGGAAAGAGACCCAGTACTTC.